This T cell receptor beta chain was recovered during a study of blood T cells in healthy people across ages. Broader study findings: As age increased, TCR beta diversity per million T cells fell in a roughly linear fashion.

PCR was performed a second time for roughly 7 to 12 cycles using a sample-barcoded 5' primer and a J-beta primer mix. A single record per CDR3 protein comes from TCRdb applying MiXCR to the 5' RACE reads. The sample has approximately 810,000 distinct CDR3 sequences; 25% to 35% are singletons. As regards this clonotype: Antigen specificity is unknown.

The study drew donors from healthy Caucasian individuals in Russia aged roughly 6 to 90. From germline, CDR1 is DFQATT and CDR2 SNEGSKA (reference sequence). This CDR3 is built from 15 residues. V is TRBV20-1 and J is TRBJ2-7; TRBD2 agrees at 9 bases. The DNA end is more similar to TRBJ2-5, so the J call may be wrong. Sequencing was done on a sample of blood. This TCR came from a woman older than 75 in good health. The CDR3 bases are TGCAGTGCTAGGAACCCGCTAGCGGGGTTAGAGACCCAGTACTTC. This translates into CSARNPLAGLETQYF.